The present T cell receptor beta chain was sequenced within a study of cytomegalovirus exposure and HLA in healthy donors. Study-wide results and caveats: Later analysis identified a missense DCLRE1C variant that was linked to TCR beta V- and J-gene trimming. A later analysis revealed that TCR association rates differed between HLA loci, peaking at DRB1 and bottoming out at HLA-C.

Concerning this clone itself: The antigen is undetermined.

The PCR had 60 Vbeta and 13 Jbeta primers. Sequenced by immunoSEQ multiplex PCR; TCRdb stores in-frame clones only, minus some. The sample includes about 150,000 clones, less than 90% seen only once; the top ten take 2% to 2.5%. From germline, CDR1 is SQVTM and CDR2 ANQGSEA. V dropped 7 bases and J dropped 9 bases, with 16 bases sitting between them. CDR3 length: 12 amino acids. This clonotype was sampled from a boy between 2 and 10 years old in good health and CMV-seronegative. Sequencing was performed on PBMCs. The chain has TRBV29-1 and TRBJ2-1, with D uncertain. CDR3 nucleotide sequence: TGCAGCGGAGTTGCCCCACCTACTGAGCAGTTCTTC. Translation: CSGVAPPTEQFF.